The 20 T cell receptor beta chains listed next were all sequenced from one sample in a study of T cell clonality in common variable immunodeficiency. Profiled with immunoSEQ multiplex PCR; TCRdb holds only in-frame clones, not every one. Observed are around 60,000 clones, no singletons, with the top ten taking less than 2%. Input material: peripheral blood mononuclear cells. The source of these receptors is a person aged 18 to 70 in good health.

This clone was detected many times. The read is 3 residues too short to cover the CDR3 end, so that end is filled in from the germline J gene. This rearrangement joins TRBV5-1 to TRBJ1-1; unclear D gene. The V end lost 1 base, the J end lost 1 base, and 5 bases lay between the germline ends. The germline V gene has CDR1 SGHRS and CDR2 YFSETQ. The CDR3 has 13 amino acids. Partial CDR3 DNA: TGCGCCAGCAGCTTGTCCAGGAACACTGAA. Its translation is CASSLSRNTE. The whole CDR3 is CASSLSRNTEAFF. The variable domain in full, with the rest retrieved from reference TRBV5-1 and TRBJ1-1, is KAGVTQTPRYLIKTRGQQVTLSCSPISGHRSVSWYQQTPGQGLQFLFEYFSETQRNKGNFPGRFSGRQFSNSRSEMNVSTLELGDSALYLCASSLSRNTEAFFGQGTRLTVV.

At least ten counts were recorded for this clone. The CDR3 is cut off 3 residues early in the read; its end comes from the germline J gene. The gene calls are TRBV18 and TRBJ2-7; the D gene is possibly TRBD2 (5 bases). Germline loops: CDR1 KGHSH, CDR2 LQKENI. V lost 2 bases, J lost 2 bases, and 13 bases lay in between. This CDR3 is built from 15 residues. The covered CDR3 bases are TGTGCCAGCTCACCATATAACGCGGAGGCCTACGAG. Translated, it gives CASSPYNAEAYE. The entire CDR3 protein is CASSPYNAEAYEQYF.

On this clone itself: The read terminates 3 residues ahead of where the CDR3 ends, so the germline J gene completes it. The rearrangement uses TRBV29-1 and TRBJ2-1; a possible D gene is TRBD2 (6 bases). The CDR3 spans 15 residues. The V gene lost 4 bases and the J gene lost 7 bases, with 20 bases spanning the gap. CDR1 and CDR2 from the germline V gene are SQVTM and ANQGSEA. The DNA read from the CDR3 is TGCAGCGTTGCCCGTCCAGCGGGCCTTAGTAATGAG. Translating gives CSVARPAGLSNE. Given in full, the CDR3 is CSVARPAGLSNEQFF.

The table lists this clone with many counts. The read stops 3 residues short of the end of the CDR3; the missing end is completed from the germline J gene. The gene calls are TRBV13 and TRBJ2-1; TRBD2 aligns across 9 bases. CDR1 is PRHDT, CDR2 FYEKMQ, per germline (reference sequence). This CDR3 has 16 residues. V lost 2 bases and J lost 3; bases outside the gene matches: 5. CDR3 region: CASSLSLAGLYNEQFF. The sequenced CDR3 bases are TGTGCCAGCAGCTTAAGTCTAGCGGGGCTCTACAATGAG. Full variable domain (rest looked up from reference TRBV13 and TRBJ2-1): AAGVIQSPRHLIKEKRETATLKCYPIPRHDTVYWYQQGPGQDPQFLISFYEKMQSDKGSIPDRFSAQQFSDYHSELNMSSLELGDSALYFCASSLSLAGLYNEQFFGPGTRLTVL.

This clone has a count of ten or more. The missing CDR3 end, 3 residues past where the read stops, is filled in from the germline J gene. This chain links TRBV19 with TRBJ2-7; 7 bases fit TRBD1. Per germline, CDR1 LNHDA and CDR2 SQIVND (reference sequence). There are 13 residues in the CDR3. The junction had 3 bases not matched to a gene; V was cut back by 3 bases and J by 4 bases. CDR3 region: CASSMSRGYEQYF. The DNA read from the CDR3 is TGTGCCAGTAGTATGTCCAGGGGGTACGAG.

This clone has at least ten counts. The CDR3 is cut off 3 residues early in the read; its end comes from the germline J gene. The chain links TRBV4-1 to TRBJ2-7; weak D call: TRBD2 (5 bases). Germline V lookup: CDR1 MGHRA, CDR2 YSYEKL. Trimming shortened V by 4 bases and J by 6 bases, and 19 bases separated the two germline ends. This CDR3 spans 15 amino acids. The CDR3 spells CASSLRNRGSGEQYF. CDR3 bases read: TGCGCCAGCAGCCTGAGGAATCGGGGATCGGGCGAG.

At least ten counts were recorded for this clone. The read is 3 residues too short to cover the CDR3 end, so that end is filled in from the germline J gene. The chain couples TRBV6-1 to TRBJ1-1; no reliable D call. In germline, CDR1 is MNHNS, CDR2 SASEGT. The germline V and J ends were trimmed by 0 bases and 3 bases, with 11 bases remaining between them. The length of the CDR3 is 15 residues. CDR3 bases read: TGTGCCAGCAGTGAAGCGCAAGAAGGGTACACTGAA. As protein: CASSEAQEGYTE. The complete CDR3 sequence is CASSEAQEGYTEAFF.

There are many counts of this clone. The CDR3 goes on 3 residues after the read ends, and that part is filled in from the germline J gene. The chain is built from TRBV18 and TRBJ1-5; perhaps TRBD1 as D (6 bases). With 6 bases removed from V and 7 bases from J, the gap between germline ends came to 16 bases. From germline, CDR1 is KGHSH and CDR2 LQKENI. The CDR3 extends over 14 amino acids. The part of the CDR3 DNA that was read is TGTGCCAGCTCCCAGGAAGGGAGGGGGCAGCCC. It translates to CASSQEGRGQP. The CDR3 as a whole reads CASSQEGRGQPQHF.

This clone occurred many times. Sequencing ends 3 residues short of the CDR3 end; the germline J gene provides the rest. The chain couples TRBV14 to TRBJ2-5; 13 bases are a match to TRBD2. V shed 6 bases, J shed 5 bases, and the junction held 12 bases outside the gene matches. CDR1 and CDR2 (germline): SGHDN, FVKESK. CDR3 length: 17 amino acids. The CDR3 DNA, read in part, is TGTGCCAGCAGTCGAAGGACTAGCGGGAGCTACAGGGAGACC. This encodes CASSRRTSGSYRET. The entire CDR3 reads CASSRRTSGSYRETQYF.

This clone was counted ten times or more. The observed sequence ends 3 residues before the CDR3 terminus, with the missing tail filled in from the germline J gene. The chain joins TRBV19 to TRBJ1-5; possibly TRBD1 for D (6 bases). The CDR3 contains 17 residues. Trimming pared 6 bases from V and 3 bases from J, leaving 21 bases between. Germline assignment: CDR1 LNHDA and CDR2 SQIVND (reference sequence). The CDR3 region is CASRTQLGAPDNQPQHF. CDR3 bases read: TGTGCCAGTAGAACCCAGTTGGGGGCCCCGGACAATCAGCCC. Based on the CDR3 plus reference TRBV19 and TRBJ1-5, the full variable domain is DGGITQSPKYLFRKEGQNVTLSCEQNLNHDAMYWYRQDPGQGLRLIYYSQIVNDFQKGDIAEGYSVSREKKESFPLTVTSAQKNPTAFYLCASRTQLGAPDNQPQHFGDGTRLSIL.

This clone appeared many times. CDR3 residues: CASPRPGQLLYGYTF. CDR3 DNA (partial): TGTGCCAGCCCAAGACCGGGACAGCTTCTCTATGGC. The chain recombines TRBV2 with TRBJ1-2; 7 bases agree with TRBD1. The read ends 3 residues shy of where the CDR3 ends; the end is completed using the germline J gene. The CDR3 loop spans 15 amino acids. Germline CDR1 and CDR2: SNHLY and FYNNEI. Trimming cost V 8 bases and J 4 bases; bases outside gene matches: 13.

This clone has a count of ten or more. This chain's CDR3 is CASSRTSGGYEQYF. The sequenced part of the CDR3 DNA is TGTGCCAGCAGTCGGACTAGCGGGGGCTACGAG. The chain has TRBV2 and TRBJ2-7; 13 nucleotides agree with TRBD2. Read coverage stops 3 residues before the CDR3 terminus; the germline J gene supplies the remainder. The germline V gene has CDR1 SNHLY and CDR2 FYNNEI. The CDR3 extends over 14 amino acids. Losses at the gene ends were 5 bases for V and 3 bases for J; bases not matched to a gene: 1.

This clone was detected many times. Read sequence stops 3 residues before the CDR3 end, and the germline J gene provides the missing end. This rearrangement joins TRBV9 to TRBJ1-1; D call uncertain. Germline values: CDR1 SGDLS, CDR2 YYNGEE. V dropped 4 bases and J dropped 2 bases, with 24 bases sitting between them. The CDR3 runs 18 residues. CDR3 protein: CASSPSGSVVLGNTEAFF. The CDR3 bases that were read are TGTGCCAGCAGCCCCAGTGGATCGGTGGTTCTAGGAAACACTGAA.

This clone was counted only a few times. A much larger clone differs by one base, so this may be a read error. From the germline J gene comes the end of the CDR3, since the read stops 3 residues before it. The chain recombines TRBV5-1 with TRBJ2-7, with D perhaps TRBD1 (6 bases). The CDR3 extends over 13 amino acids. Germline V gene lookup returns CDR1 SGHRS and CDR2 YFSETQ. The CDR3 sequence: CAISLTGTYEQYF. The covered CDR3 bases are TGCGCCATCAGCTTGACAGGAACATACGAG.

This clone was detected ten times or more. The DNA ends 3 residues before the CDR3 does, and the rest of the CDR3 is filled in from the germline J gene. The rearrangement uses TRBV20-1 and TRBJ1-1, with D possibly being TRBD1 (5 bases). Germline assignment: CDR1 DFQATT and CDR2 SNEGSKA (reference sequence). The CDR3 runs 13 residues. V was trimmed by 6 bases and J by 4 bases, leaving 15 bases between them. The CDR3 spells CSARPGGRTEAFF. The CDR3 bases that were read are TGCAGTGCCCGCCCCGGGGGTCGCACTGAA.

This clone was counted ten times or more. The read is 3 residues too short to cover the CDR3 end, so that end is filled in from the germline J gene. The J gene is TRBJ1-3, the V gene TRBV18; 10 positions agree with TRBD1. CDR1 and CDR2 from the germline V gene are KGHSH and LQKENI. The CDR3 extends over 16 amino acids. Trimming removed 3 bases from V and 2 bases from J; junction bases left unmatched: 4. CDR3 bases read: TGTGCCAGCTCACCGGGACAGGGGAGCGCTGGAAACACC. Protein sequence: CASSPGQGSAGNT. The CDR3, in full, reads CASSPGQGSAGNTIYF.

This clone was observed at least ten times. Sequencing ends 3 residues short of the CDR3 end; the germline J gene provides the rest. V and J are TRBV15 and TRBJ1-2; no definite D call. Per the germline V gene, CDR1 is LNHNV and CDR2 is YYDKDF (reference sequence). The CDR3 has 15 residues. Trimming took off 5 bases at V and 2 bases at J, with 15 bases between the two ends. This chain's CDR3 is CATSPYRGVNYGYTF. The DNA read from the CDR3 is TGTGCCACCAGCCCTTACAGAGGAGTAAACTATGGC.

This clone was recorded many times. The read terminates 3 residues before the CDR3 end, so the remaining end is supplied by the germline J gene. This sequence joins TRBV2 and TRBJ2-1; D is perhaps TRBD2 (6 bases). The V gene's germline CDR1 is SNHLY and CDR2 FYNNEI. Trimming stripped 6 bases from V and 0 bases from J, with 12 bases between. CDR3 size: 15 residues. CDR3 amino acids: CASRTVGSSYNEQFF. The sequenced part of the CDR3 DNA is TGTGCCAGCAGGACAGTCGGGAGCTCCTACAATGAG.

This clone was detected many times. The CDR3 end is not reached by the read, which stops 3 residues before it; the germline J gene fills it in. The rearrangement uses TRBV5-1 and TRBJ2-1, with D uncertain. Looked up from germline, CDR1 is SGHRS and CDR2 is YFSETQ. CDR3 size: 15 residues. Trimming shortened V by 7 bases and J by 3 bases, and 17 bases separated the two germline ends. The CDR3 loop is CASALEPPSYNEQFF. CDR3 DNA (partial): TGCGCCAGCGCCCTAGAGCCGCCTAGCTACAATGAG.

This clone showed up many times. The sequenced fragment ends 3 residues before the CDR3 boundary, so the rest is inferred from the germline J gene. V usage is TRBV5-4 and J usage is TRBJ1-6, with D perhaps TRBD1 (6 bases). The CDR3 is 15 amino acids. V dropped 2 bases and J dropped 6 bases, with 12 bases sitting between them. Germline lookup yields CDR1 SGHNT and CDR2 YYREEE (reference sequence). CDR3 protein: CASSLGGAGNSPLHF. CDR3 bases read: TGTGCCAGCAGCTTAGGGGGGGCAGGTAATTCACCC.